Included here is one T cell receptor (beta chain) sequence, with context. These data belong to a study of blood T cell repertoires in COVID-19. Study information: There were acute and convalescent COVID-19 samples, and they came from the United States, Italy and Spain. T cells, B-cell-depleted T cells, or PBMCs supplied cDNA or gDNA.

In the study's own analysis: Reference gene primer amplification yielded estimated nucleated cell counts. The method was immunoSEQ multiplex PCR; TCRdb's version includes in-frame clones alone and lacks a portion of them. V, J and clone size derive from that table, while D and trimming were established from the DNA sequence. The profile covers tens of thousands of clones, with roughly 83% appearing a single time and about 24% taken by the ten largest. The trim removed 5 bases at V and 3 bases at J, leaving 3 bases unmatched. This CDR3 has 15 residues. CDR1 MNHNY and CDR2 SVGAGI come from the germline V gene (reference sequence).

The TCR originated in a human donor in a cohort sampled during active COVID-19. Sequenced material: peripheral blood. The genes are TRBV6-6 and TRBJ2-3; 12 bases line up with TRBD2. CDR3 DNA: TGTGCCAGCAGTCAACTAGCGGGAGGTACAGATACGCAGTATTTT. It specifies CASSQLAGGTDTQYF.